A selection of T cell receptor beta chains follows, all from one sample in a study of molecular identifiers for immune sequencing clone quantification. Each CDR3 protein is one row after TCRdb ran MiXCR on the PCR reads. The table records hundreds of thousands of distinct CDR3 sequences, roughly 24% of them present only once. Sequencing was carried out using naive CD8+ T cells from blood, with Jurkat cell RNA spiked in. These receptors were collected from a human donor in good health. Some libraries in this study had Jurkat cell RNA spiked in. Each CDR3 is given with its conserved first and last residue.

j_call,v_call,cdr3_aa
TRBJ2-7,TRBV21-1,CASSKKTGTGGYEQYF
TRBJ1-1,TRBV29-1,CSVEGLENTEAFF
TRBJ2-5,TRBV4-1,CASSQDSIEETQYF
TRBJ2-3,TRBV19,CASSIGSTDTQYF
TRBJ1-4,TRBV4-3,CASSQGGEKLFF
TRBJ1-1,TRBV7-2,CASRQIGQGMNTEAFF
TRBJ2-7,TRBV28,CASSFLGYEQSF
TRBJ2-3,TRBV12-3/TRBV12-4,CASSFPSGRGDTQYF
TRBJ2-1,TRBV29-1,CSVVGTSSYNEQFF
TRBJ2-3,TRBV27,CASSPDTGSPSTDTQYF
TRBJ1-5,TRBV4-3,CASSQEPSGAFDQPQHF
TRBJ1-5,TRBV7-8,CATSAPGTGPNPLHQPQHF
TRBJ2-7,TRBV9,CASSDTRTGEKDEQYF
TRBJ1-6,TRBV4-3,CASSQAPHGSGNSPLHF
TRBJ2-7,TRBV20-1,CSARDASGILPAVLLSF
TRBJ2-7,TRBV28,CASSSSGRAREQYF
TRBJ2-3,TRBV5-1,CASSTSGYSTDTQYF
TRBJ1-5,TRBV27,CASSPGQSNQPQHF
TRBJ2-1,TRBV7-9,CASSLGNNPYNEQFF
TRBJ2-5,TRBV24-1,CATSDLGSAYQETQYF
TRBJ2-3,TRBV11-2,CASSLGSTPGKDTPYF
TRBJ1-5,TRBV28,CASEFRGYSNQPQHF
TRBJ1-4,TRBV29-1,CSAQSYGATNEKPFF
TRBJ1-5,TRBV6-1,CASSERGNSNQPQHF
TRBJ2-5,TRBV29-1,CSVERVRGVGSEIQETQYF
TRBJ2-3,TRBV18,CASSPSRSGVEDTQYF
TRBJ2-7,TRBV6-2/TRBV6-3,CASRPPGVEQYF
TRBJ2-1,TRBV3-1,CASSQERNEQFF
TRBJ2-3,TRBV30,CAWSVGGGATDTQYF
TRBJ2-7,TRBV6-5,CASSESGTASYEQYF
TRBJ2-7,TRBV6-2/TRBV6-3,CASSYVPLGQGNEQYF
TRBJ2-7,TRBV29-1,CSAGATYEQYF
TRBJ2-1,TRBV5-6,CASSLMTGGTYNEQSF
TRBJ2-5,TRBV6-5,CASSYRVPGLAEHTQYF
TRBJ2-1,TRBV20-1,CSAREVNNEQFF
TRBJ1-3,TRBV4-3,CASSLGQGLGNTIYF
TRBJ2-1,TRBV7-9,CASSSRGVNNEQFF
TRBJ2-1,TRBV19,CASSIQGPYNEQFF
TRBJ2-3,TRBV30,CAWMPLFRGPSTDTQYF
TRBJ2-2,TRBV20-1,CSATRENTGELFF